Below, 26 T cell receptor beta chains from the same sample are listed, as sequenced in a study of T cell responses to AZD1222 COVID-19 vaccine. TCRdb's table, derived via immunoSEQ multiplex PCR, lists solely in-frame clones and lacks some. The sample holds over 95,000 clones; roughly 86% are singletons and the top ten take 15% to 20%. The material sequenced was peripheral blood, taken 28 days after the second AZD1222 dose. Source of these receptors: an adult who received the AZD1222 COVID-19 vaccine.

V is TRBV5-1 and J is TRBJ1-3; unclear D gene. This CDR3 region has 14 residues. V was shortened by 5 bases and J by 0 bases, with 9 bases between the two germline ends. Germline V lookup: CDR1 SGHRS, CDR2 YFSETQ. CDR3 DNA: TGCGCCAGCAGTGAAGGGCTCTCTGGAAACACCATATATTTT. Its protein product is CASSEGLSGNTIYF.

The chain is built from TRBV11-2 and TRBJ1-1; no reliable D call. V lost 5 bases and J lost 2, with 12 bases in between. The CDR3 has 14 amino acids. In germline, CDR1 is SGHAT, CDR2 FQNNGV. CDR3 protein: CASSVTGPNTEAFF. CDR3 coding DNA: TGTGCCAGCAGCGTAACCGGGCCCAACACTGAAGCTTTCTTT.

The rearrangement uses TRBV7-2 and TRBJ2-5; 11 bases are a match to TRBD2. The germline CDR1 and CDR2 sequences are SGHTA and FQGNSA. CDR3 size: 17 residues. V shed 4 bases, J shed 4 bases, and the junction held 11 bases outside the gene matches. Here the CDR3 DNA reads TGTGCCAGCAGCTCCCAGACTAGCGGGATAGTAGGAGAGACCCAGTACTTC. Residues: CASSSQTSGIVGETQYF.

The chain links TRBV28 to TRBJ2-7, with 11 bases aligning to TRBD1. Germline loops: CDR1 MDHEN, CDR2 SYDVKM. The CDR3 is 15 amino acids. V lost 3 bases to trimming and J lost 5 bases; unmatched junction nucleotides: 6. CDR3 bases: TGTGCCAGCAGTTTCTTTGGGACAGGGGGGGACGAGCAGTACTTC. It encodes CASSFFGTGGDEQYF. The whole variable domain, remainder taken from reference TRBV28 and TRBJ2-7, is DVKVTQSSRYLVKRTGEKVFLECVQDMDHENMFWYRQDPGLGLRLIYFSYDVKMKEKGDIPEGYSVSREKKERFSLILESASTNQTSMYLCASSFFGTGGDEQYFGPGTRLTVT.

V is TRBV6-5 and J is TRBJ2-7; D is unresolved. Germline lookup yields CDR1 MNHEY and CDR2 SVGAGI. This CDR3 spans 15 amino acids. V shed 7 bases and J shed 0 bases, with 16 bases lying between them. CDR3 protein: CASNPRWSASYEQYF. In DNA form, the CDR3 reads TGTGCCAGCAACCCTAGGTGGTCGGCCTCCTACGAGCAGTACTTC.

The table lists this clone with a few counts. The chain has TRBV10-3 and TRBJ2-7, with D hard to call. The germline V gene encodes CDR1 ENHRY and CDR2 SYGVKD. Trimming left V 4 bases short and J 0 bases short, with 10 bases between. This CDR3 region has 14 residues. CDR3 sequence reads: CAISVTESSYEQYF. The CDR3 region has the DNA TGTGCCATCAGTGTCACAGAGAGCTCCTACGAGCAGTACTTC.

The chain combines TRBV6-5 with TRBJ1-6, with D possibly matching TRBD1 (6 bases). The CDR3 contains 15 residues. Trimming removed 6 bases at V and 5 bases at J, with 14 bases between. Germline CDR1 reads MNHEY; CDR2 reads SVGAGI. The CDR3 reads CASSRTGSDNSPLHF. The CDR3 DNA reads TGTGCCAGCAGCCGAACAGGGAGCGATAATTCACCCCTCCACTTT.

The chain has TRBV10-3 and TRBJ2-7; 7 nucleotides align to TRBD2. The trim removed 1 base at V and 2 bases at J, leaving 11 bases unmatched. In germline, CDR1 is ENHRY, CDR2 SYGVKD. This CDR3 region has 17 residues. CDR3 bases: TGTGCCATCAGTGAGTTTCTTGGGGCTAGCGGAGCCTACGAGCAGTACTTC. Its translation: CAISEFLGASGAYEQYF.

The chain is built from TRBV18 and TRBJ2-7; D ambiguous. Trimming stripped 6 bases from V and 0 bases from J, with 12 bases between. This CDR3 is built from 14 residues. Germline CDR1 and CDR2: KGHSH and LQKENI. The CDR3 spells CASSPVAVSYEQYF. CDR3 DNA sequence: TGTGCCAGCTCCCCAGTTGCGGTCTCCTACGAGCAGTACTTC. The full variable domain, in which reference TRBV18 and TRBJ2-7 provide the parts outside the CDR3, is NAGVMQNPRHLVRRRGQEARLRCSPMKGHSHVYWYRQLPEEGLKFMVYLQKENIIDESGMPKERFSAEFPKEGPSILRIQQVVRGDSAAYFCASSPVAVSYEQYFGPGTRLTVT.

The rearrangement uses TRBV7-3 and TRBJ2-1; tentative D call: TRBD2 (5 bases). The V and J ends lost 4 bases and 8 bases respectively, with 15 bases between them. The CDR3 contains 14 residues. The V gene's germline CDR1 is SGHTA and CDR2 FQGTGA. DNA of the CDR3: TGTGCCAGCAGCTCAGGTGCGGGTGTCGATGAGCAGTTCTTC. Its translation: CASSSGAGVDEQFF. The variable domain in full, with the rest retrieved from reference TRBV7-3 and TRBJ2-1, is GAGVSQTPSNKVTEKGKYVELRCDPISGHTALYWYRQSLGQGPEFLIYFQGTGAADDSGLPNDRFFAVRPEGSVSTLKIQRTERGDSAVYLCASSSGAGVDEQFFGPGTRLTVL.

This chain uses TRBV28 with TRBJ1-4; 7 nucleotides align to TRBD1. V lost 6 bases and J lost 4; bases outside the gene matches: 5. The V gene's germline CDR1 is MDHEN and CDR2 SYDVKM. CDR3 length equals 14 residues. CDR3 sequence (DNA): TGTGCCAGCAGCCCGGGACAGCTTAATGAAAAACTGTTTTTT. Residues: CASSPGQLNEKLFF.

The V gene is TRBV7-2, the J gene TRBJ2-2; maybe TRBD2 (6 bases). This CDR3 has 18 amino acids. Trimming removed 5 bases at V and 4 bases at J, with 23 bases between. Germline values: CDR1 SGHTA, CDR2 FQGNSA. DNA for the CDR3: TGTGCCAGCAGCCCTGGGCGGGGTTACTTGTCGAGCACCGGGGAGCTGTTTTTT. Protein: CASSPGRGYLSSTGELFF.

This chain links TRBV5-1 with TRBJ2-6; 8 nucleotides match TRBD1. Looked up from germline, CDR1 is SGHRS and CDR2 is YFSETQ. The CDR3 sequence is 16 residues long. V was clipped by 0 bases and J by 3 bases; unmatched bases: 2. For the CDR3, the DNA is TGCGCCAGCAGCTTGGCAGGGGGCGGTGGGGCCAACGTCCTGACTTTC. Amino acid sequence: CASSLAGGGGANVLTF.

The rearrangement joins TRBV24-1 to TRBJ1-5; a possible D gene is TRBD1 (6 bases). V was trimmed by 5 bases and J by 4 bases, leaving 11 bases between them. The CDR3 is made up of 14 amino acids. Germline-derived CDR1 and CDR2 are KGHDR and SFDVKD. For the CDR3, the DNA is TGTGCCACCAGTGCGACAGGCGCTAATCAGCCCCAGCATTTT. Amino acid sequence: CATSATGANQPQHF.

This clone is a singleton in its sample. CDR3 in DNA: TGTGCCAGCAGTTACTCGGGCCGAGGAACTAACTATGGCTACACCTTC. Protein: CASSYSGRGTNYGYTF. The chain has TRBV6-5 and TRBJ1-2; D is unresolved. Germline CDR1 reads MNHEY; CDR2 reads SVGAGI. This CDR3 contains 16 residues. V lost 0 bases to trimming and J lost 0 bases, with 11 bases between them.

This sequence joins TRBV2 and TRBJ2-7; the D gene is possibly TRBD1 (6 bases). V was trimmed by 4 bases and J by 3 bases, leaving 10 bases between them. CDR3 length: 13 amino acids. The germline gives CDR1 SNHLY, CDR2 FYNNEI. The CDR3 DNA follows: TGTGCCAGCAGTGGCACAGGGAGCTACGAGCAGTACTTC. This gives the protein CASSGTGSYEQYF.

V usage is TRBV3-1 (or the pseudogene TRBV3-2) and J usage is TRBJ1-6, with D tentatively TRBD1 (6 bases). Per the germline V gene, CDR1 is LGHDT and CDR2 is YNNKEL (reference sequence). This CDR3 region has 14 residues. V lost 4 bases to trimming and J lost 9 bases, with 13 bases between them. The CDR3 region is CASSPTGKGSPLHF. The DNA for the CDR3 is TGTGCCAGCAGCCCGACAGGAAAGGGTTCACCCCTCCACTTT.

The chain uses TRBV27 and TRBJ1-2, with TRBD1 matching over 8 bases. The CDR3 is 13 amino acids. Germline values: CDR1 MNHEY, CDR2 SMNVEV (reference sequence). V gave up 6 bases and J gave up 0 bases; unmatched junction bases: 0. CDR3 protein: CASRTGANYGYTF. CDR3 in DNA: TGTGCCAGCAGGACAGGGGCTAACTATGGCTACACCTTC.

The chain uses TRBV5-1 and TRBJ1-1; possibly TRBD1 for D (6 bases). Germline CDR1 SGHRS, CDR2 YFSETQ. Trimming took off 3 bases at V and 5 bases at J, with 17 bases between the two ends. This CDR3 is built from 15 residues. The CDR3 region is CASSYLQGEQTEAFF. In nucleotides, the CDR3 is TGCGCCAGCAGCTACTTACAGGGAGAACAGACTGAAGCTTTCTTT. The full variable domain, its missing parts supplied by reference TRBV5-1 and TRBJ1-1, is KAGVTQTPRYLIKTRGQQVTLSCSPISGHRSVSWYQQTPGQGLQFLFEYFSETQRNKGNFPGRFSGRQFSNSRSEMNVSTLELGDSALYLCASSYLQGEQTEAFFGQGTRLTVV.

This sequence joins TRBV18 and TRBJ1-3; 8 bases map to TRBD1. V lost 3 bases to trimming and J lost 0 bases; unmatched junction nucleotides: 1. Germline V gene data show CDR1 as KGHSH and CDR2 as LQKENI. This CDR3 is built from 15 residues. In nucleotides, the CDR3 is TGTGCCAGCTCACCGGGACAGGACTCTGGAAACACCATATATTTT. It translates to CASSPGQDSGNTIYF.

The J gene is TRBJ1-2, the V gene TRBV6-6, with 9 bases fitting TRBD1. V was clipped by 2 bases and J by 4 bases; unmatched bases: 2. CDR1 and CDR2 (germline): MNHNY, SVGAGI (reference sequence). The CDR3 is 14 amino acids. The CDR3 DNA sequence: TGTGCCAGCAGTTACGACAGGGGGGCCTATGGCTACACCTTC. This gives the protein CASSYDRGAYGYTF.

This clone was counted a few times. The CDR3 is CGSQELAGVGEQYF. The CDR3 DNA sequence: TGCGGATCCCAGGAACTAGCGGGAGTAGGAGAGCAGTACTTC. The chain combines TRBV10-1 with TRBJ2-7, with TRBD2 identical over 11 bases. Germline CDR1 and CDR2: WNHNN and SYGVQD (reference sequence). This CDR3 has 14 residues.

The CDR3, as DNA: TGTGCCAGCAGTTTGAGGGATTACTATGGCTACACCTTC. As protein: CASSLRDYYGYTF. The chain has TRBV12-3 or TRBV12-4 and TRBJ1-2, with D uncertain. Trimming removed 3 bases from V and 3 bases from J, with 8 bases in between. This CDR3 comprises 13 residues.

The chain uses TRBV15 and TRBJ1-1; D ambiguous. V shed 5 bases and J shed 6 bases, with 19 bases lying between them. Looked up from germline, CDR1 is LNHNV and CDR2 is YYDKDF (reference sequence). The CDR3 is 15 amino acids. DNA for the CDR3: TGTGCCACCAGCCGAGTCAGTTACAGTAGTCCTGAAGCTTTCTTT. Translation gives CATSRVSYSSPEAFF.

The rearrangement uses TRBV5-1 and TRBJ1-1; D may be TRBD1 (5 bases). The CDR3 is 15 amino acids. Germline CDR1 SGHRS, CDR2 YFSETQ. V lost 4 bases to trimming and J lost 3 bases, with 16 bases between them. CDR3 region: CASSPGAGTDTEAFF. CDR3 nucleotide sequence: TGCGCCAGCAGCCCCGGGGCCGGGACGGACACTGAAGCTTTCTTT.

This chain uses TRBV12-3 or TRBV12-4 with TRBJ1-1; the D is unclear. V was cut by 4 bases and J by 3 bases, with 6 bases left in between. This CDR3 is built from 12 residues. CDR3: CASSSDYTEAFF. The CDR3 coding sequence is TGTGCCAGCAGTTCAGATTACACTGAAGCTTTCTTT.